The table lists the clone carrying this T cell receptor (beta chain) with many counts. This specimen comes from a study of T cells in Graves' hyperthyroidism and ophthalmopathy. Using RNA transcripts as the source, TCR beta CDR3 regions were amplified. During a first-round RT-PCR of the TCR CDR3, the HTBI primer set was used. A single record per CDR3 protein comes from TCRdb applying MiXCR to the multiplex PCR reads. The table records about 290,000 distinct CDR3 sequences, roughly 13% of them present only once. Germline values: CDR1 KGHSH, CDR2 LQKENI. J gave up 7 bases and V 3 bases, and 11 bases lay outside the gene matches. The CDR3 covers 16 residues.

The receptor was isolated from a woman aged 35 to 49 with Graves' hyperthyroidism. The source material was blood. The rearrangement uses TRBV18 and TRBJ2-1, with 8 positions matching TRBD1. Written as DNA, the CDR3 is TGTGCCAGCTCACCCCGACAGGGGATCCCCGCAAATGAGCAGTTCTTC. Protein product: CASSPRQGIPANEQFF.